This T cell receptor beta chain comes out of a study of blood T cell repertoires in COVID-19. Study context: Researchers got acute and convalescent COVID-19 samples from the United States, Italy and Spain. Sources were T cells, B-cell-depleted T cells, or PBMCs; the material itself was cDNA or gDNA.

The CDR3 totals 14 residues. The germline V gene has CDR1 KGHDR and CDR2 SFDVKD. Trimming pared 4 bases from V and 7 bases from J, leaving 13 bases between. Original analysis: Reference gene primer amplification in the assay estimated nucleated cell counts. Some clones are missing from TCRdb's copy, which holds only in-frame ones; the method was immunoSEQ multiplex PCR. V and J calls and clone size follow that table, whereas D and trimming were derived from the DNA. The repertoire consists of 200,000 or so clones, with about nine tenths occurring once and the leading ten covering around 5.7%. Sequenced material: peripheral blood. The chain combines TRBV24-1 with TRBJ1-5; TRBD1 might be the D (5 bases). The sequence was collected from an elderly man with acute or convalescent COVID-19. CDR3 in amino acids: CATSDAPGGQPQHF. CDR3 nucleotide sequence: TGTGCCACCAGTGACGCCCCCGGGGGGCAGCCCCAGCATTTT.